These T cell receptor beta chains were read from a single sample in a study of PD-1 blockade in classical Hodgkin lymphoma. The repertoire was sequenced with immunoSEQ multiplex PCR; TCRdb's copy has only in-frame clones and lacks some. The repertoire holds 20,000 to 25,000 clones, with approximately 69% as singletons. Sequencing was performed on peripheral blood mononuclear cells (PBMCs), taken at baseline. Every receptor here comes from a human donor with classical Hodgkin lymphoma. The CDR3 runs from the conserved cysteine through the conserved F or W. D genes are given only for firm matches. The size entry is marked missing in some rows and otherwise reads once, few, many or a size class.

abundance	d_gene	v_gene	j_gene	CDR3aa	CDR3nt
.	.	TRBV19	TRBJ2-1	CASRVYNEQFF	TGTGCCAGTAGGGTTTACAATGAGCAGTTCTTC
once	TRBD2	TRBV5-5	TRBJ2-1	CASSEGLVQNEQFF	TGTGCCAGCAGCGAGGGACTAGTTCAAAATGAGCAGTTCTTC
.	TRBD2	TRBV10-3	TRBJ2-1	CAISDGPWVLAGGRVF	TGTGCCATCAGTGACGGGCCGTGGGTTCTAGCGGGGGGTAGGGTCTTC
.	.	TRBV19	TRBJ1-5	CASSLLRQGSNQPQHF	TGTGCCAGTAGTCTCCTCCGGCAGGGGAGTAATCAGCCCCAGCATTTT
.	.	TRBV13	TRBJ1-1	CASSLGLNTEAFF	TGTGCCAGCAGCTTAGGCTTGAACACTGAAGCTTTCTTT
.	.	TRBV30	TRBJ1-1	CAWSHGNTEAFF	TGTGCCTGGAGCCACGGGAACACTGAAGCTTTCTTT
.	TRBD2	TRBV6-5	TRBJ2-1	CASSYSPGLTRNEQFF	TGTGCCAGCAGTTACTCGCCGGGACTAACCCGGAATGAGCAGTTCTTC
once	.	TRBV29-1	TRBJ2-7	CSVATGVEGYEQYF	TGCAGCGTTGCTACGGGGGTTGAGGGCTACGAGCAGTACTTC
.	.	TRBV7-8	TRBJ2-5	CASSSTWAVRETQYF	TGTGCCAGCAGCTCGACATGGGCCGTGAGGGAGACCCAGTACTTC
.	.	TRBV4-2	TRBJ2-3	CASSHLGNGTDTQYF	TGTGCCAGCAGCCACTTAGGTAATGGCACAGATACGCAGTATTTT
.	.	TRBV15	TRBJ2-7	CATSRDRGSSYEQYF	TGTGCCACCAGCAGAGACAGGGGAAGCTCCTACGAGCAGTACTTC
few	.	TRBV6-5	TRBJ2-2	CASTPGVTRAGELFF	TGTGCCAGCACCCCCGGGGTGACCAGGGCCGGGGAGCTGTTTTTT
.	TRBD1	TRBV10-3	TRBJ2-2	CAIKQGASTGELFF	TGTGCCATCAAACAGGGGGCGTCGACCGGGGAGCTGTTTTTT
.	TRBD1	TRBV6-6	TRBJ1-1	CASRRQGANTEAFF	TGTGCCAGCAGACGACAGGGGGCGAACACTGAAGCTTTCTTT
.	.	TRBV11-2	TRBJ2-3	CASSLVGSSGDTQYF	TGTGCCAGCAGCTTAGTGGGGAGTTCCGGAGATACGCAGTATTTT
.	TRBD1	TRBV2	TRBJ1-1	CAREGQGAVSAFF	TGTGCCAGGGAAGGACAGGGGGCTGTTAGTGCTTTCTTT
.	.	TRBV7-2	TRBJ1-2	CASSLAVGPYGYTF	TGTGCCAGCAGCTTAGCGGTGGGGCCTTATGGCTACACCTTC
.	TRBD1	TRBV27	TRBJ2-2	CASTPLGQGTGELFF	TGTGCCAGCACCCCGCTGGGACAGGGGACAGGGGAGCTGTTTTTT
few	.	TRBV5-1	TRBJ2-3	CASSLGPGRPTDTQYF	TGCGCCAGCAGCTTGGGTCCAGGCCGACCCACAGATACGCAGTATTTT
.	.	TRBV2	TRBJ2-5	CASSEDTQETQYF	TGTGCCAGCAGTGAGGACACCCAAGAGACCCAGTACTTC
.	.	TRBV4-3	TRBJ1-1	CASSQDSKTEAFF	TGCGCCAGCAGCCAAGATTCCAAAACTGAAGCTTTCTTT
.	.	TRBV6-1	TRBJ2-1	CASSEFGGGADNEQFF	TGTGCCAGCAGTGAATTCGGAGGGGGCGCGGATAATGAGCAGTTCTTC
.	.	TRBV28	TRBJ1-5	CASSSWTGVENQPQHF	TGTGCCAGCAGTTCCTGGACGGGGGTGGAGAATCAGCCCCAGCATTTT
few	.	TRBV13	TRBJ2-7	CASSLPGQGFYEQYF	TGTGCCAGCAGCCTACCGGGACAAGGTTTCTACGAGCAGTACTTC
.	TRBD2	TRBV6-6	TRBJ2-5	CASSSTSGGETQYF	TGTGCCAGCAGTTCTACTAGCGGGGGCGAGACCCAGTACTTC
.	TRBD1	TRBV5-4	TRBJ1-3	CASSQQGTGGNTIYF	TGTGCCAGCAGCCAACAGGGGACAGGCGGAAACACCATATATTTT
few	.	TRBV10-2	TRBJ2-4	CASSVPDHFQNIQYF	TGCGCCAGCAGTGTGCCCGACCATTTCCAAAACATTCAGTACTTC
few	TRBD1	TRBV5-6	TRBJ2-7	CASSLTTGGSYEQYF	TGTGCCAGCAGCCTAACGACAGGGGGCTCCTACGAGCAGTACTTC
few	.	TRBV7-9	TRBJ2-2	CASSFKGDTGELFF	TGTGCCAGCAGCTTTAAAGGGGACACCGGGGAGCTGTTTTTT
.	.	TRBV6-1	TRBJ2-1	CASNLSGFIKNEQFF	TGTGCCAGCAATCTATCGGGGTTTATTAAGAATGAGCAGTTCTTC
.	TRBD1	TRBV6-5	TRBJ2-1	CASSYSPGTGINEQFF	TGTGCCAGCAGTTACTCCCCCGGGACAGGGATCAATGAGCAGTTCTTC
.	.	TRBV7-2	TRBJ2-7	CASSLQTGLEGYEQYF	TGTGCCAGCAGCCTCCAGACAGGTCTCGAGGGTTACGAGCAGTACTTC
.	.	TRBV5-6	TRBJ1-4	CASSLGYEKLFF	TGTGCCAGCAGCTTGGGGTATGAAAAACTGTTTTTT